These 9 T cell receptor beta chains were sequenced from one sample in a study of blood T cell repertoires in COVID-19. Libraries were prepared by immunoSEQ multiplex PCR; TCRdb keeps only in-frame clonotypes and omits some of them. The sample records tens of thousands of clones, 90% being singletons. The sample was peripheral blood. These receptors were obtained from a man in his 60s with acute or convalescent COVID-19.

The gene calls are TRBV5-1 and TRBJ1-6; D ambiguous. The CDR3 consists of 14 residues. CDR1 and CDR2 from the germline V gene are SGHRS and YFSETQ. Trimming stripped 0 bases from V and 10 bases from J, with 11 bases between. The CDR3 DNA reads TGCGCCAGCAGCTTGGACTCCCCGGGGTCACCCCTCCACTTT. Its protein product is CASSLDSPGSPLHF. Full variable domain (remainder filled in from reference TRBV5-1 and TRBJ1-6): KAGVTQTPRYLIKTRGQQVTLSCSPISGHRSVSWYQQTPGQGLQFLFEYFSETQRNKGNFPGRFSGRQFSNSRSEMNVSTLELGDSALYLCASSLDSPGSPLHFGNGTRLTVT.

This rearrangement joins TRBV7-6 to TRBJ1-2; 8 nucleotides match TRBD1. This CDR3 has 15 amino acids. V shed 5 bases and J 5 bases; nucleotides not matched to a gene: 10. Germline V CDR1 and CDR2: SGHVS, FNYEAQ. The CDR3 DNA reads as TGTGCCAGCAGCCCAGGGACAGGATCTTCGTATGGCTACACCTTC. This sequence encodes CASSPGTGSSYGYTF.

CDR3 nucleotides: TGTGCCAGCAGTGAATCGGGGGATAACAATCAGCCCCAGCATTTT. Translation: CASSESGDNNQPQHF. V gene TRBV2 combines with J gene TRBJ1-5; perhaps TRBD1 as D (5 bases). Germline CDR1 SNHLY, CDR2 FYNNEI. Trimming pared 2 bases from V and 3 bases from J, leaving 11 bases between. The CDR3 consists of 15 residues. The full variable domain, with the rest looked up from reference TRBV2 and TRBJ1-5, is EPEVTQTPSHQVTQMGQEVILRCVPISNHLYFYWYRQILGQKVEFLVSFYNNEISEKSEIFDDQFSVERPDGSNFTLKIRSTKLEDSAMYFCASSESGDNNQPQHFGDGTRLSIL.

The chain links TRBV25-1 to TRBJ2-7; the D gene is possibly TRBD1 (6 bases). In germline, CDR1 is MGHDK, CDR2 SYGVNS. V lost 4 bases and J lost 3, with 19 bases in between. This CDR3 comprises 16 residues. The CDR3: CASSGEQGFFDYEQYF. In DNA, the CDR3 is TGTGCCAGCAGTGGAGAACAGGGTTTCTTTGACTACGAGCAGTACTTC.

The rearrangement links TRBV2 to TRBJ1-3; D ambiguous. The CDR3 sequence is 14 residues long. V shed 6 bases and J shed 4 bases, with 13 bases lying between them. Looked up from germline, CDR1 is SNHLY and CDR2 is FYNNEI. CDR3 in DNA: TGTGCCAGCAGCGCCGAATCGGGAGGAAACACCATATATTTT. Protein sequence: CASSAESGGNTIYF. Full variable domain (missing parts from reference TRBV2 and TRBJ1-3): EPEVTQTPSHQVTQMGQEVILRCVPISNHLYFYWYRQILGQKVEFLVSFYNNEISEKSEIFDDQFSVERPDGSNFTLKIRSTKLEDSAMYFCASSAESGGNTIYFGEGSWLTVV.

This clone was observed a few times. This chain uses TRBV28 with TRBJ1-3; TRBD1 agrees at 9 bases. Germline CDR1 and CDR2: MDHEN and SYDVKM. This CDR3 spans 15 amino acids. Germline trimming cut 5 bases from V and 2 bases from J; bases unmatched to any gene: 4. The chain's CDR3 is CASSADRGAGNTIYF. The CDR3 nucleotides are TGTGCCAGCAGTGCGGACAGGGGAGCTGGAAACACCATATATTTT.

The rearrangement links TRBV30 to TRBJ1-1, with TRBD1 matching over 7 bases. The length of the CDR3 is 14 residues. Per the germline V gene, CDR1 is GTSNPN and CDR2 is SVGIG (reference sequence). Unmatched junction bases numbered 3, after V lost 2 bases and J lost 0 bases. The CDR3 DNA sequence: TGTGCCTGGAGTCTCGGACAGGTGAACACTGAAGCTTTCTTT. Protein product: CAWSLGQVNTEAFF. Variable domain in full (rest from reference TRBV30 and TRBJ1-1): SQTIHQWPATLVQPVGSPLSLECTVEGTSNPNLYWYRQAAGRGLQLLFYSVGIGQISSEVPQNLSASRPQDRQFILSSKKLLLSDSGFYLCAWSLGQVNTEAFFGQGTRLTVV.

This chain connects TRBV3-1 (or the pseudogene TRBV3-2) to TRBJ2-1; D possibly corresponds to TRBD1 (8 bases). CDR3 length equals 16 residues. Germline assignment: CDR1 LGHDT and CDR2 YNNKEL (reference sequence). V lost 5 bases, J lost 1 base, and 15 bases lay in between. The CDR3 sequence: CASSFNRGGSYNEQFF. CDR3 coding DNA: TGTGCCAGCAGCTTTAACAGGGGGGGGTCCTACAATGAGCAGTTCTTC.

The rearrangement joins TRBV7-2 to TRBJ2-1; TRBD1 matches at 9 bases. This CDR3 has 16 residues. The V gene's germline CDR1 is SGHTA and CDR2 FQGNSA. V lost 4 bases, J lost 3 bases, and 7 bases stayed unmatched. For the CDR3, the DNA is TGTGCCAGCAGCTATAGGACAGGGGAAAGCTACAATGAGCAGTTCTTC. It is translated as CASSYRTGESYNEQFF.